The rows below give T cell receptor beta chains drawn from one sample of a study of CD8 T cells in ankylosing spondylitis. MiXCR, applied by TCRdb to the 5' RACE reads, yields one record per CDR3 protein. The sample holds 200,000 to 300,000 distinct CDR3 sequences; about 11% are singletons and the top ten take 6.8%. The source material was blood, either unsorted or a sorted T cell fraction (not recorded which). The receptors here all came from a male donor with ankylosing spondylitis or in good health (not recorded which). Both conserved end residues are part of each CDR3. D genes are given only for firm matches. Clone sizes are given selectively: once, few, many, or a class where the clone is expanded.

abundance	d_gene	v_gene	j_gene	CDR3aa	CDR3nt
few	.	TRBV20-1	TRBJ2-3	CSAPTVSALTDTQYF	TGCAGTGCGCCGACCGTGTCCGCTCTCACAGATACGCAGTATTTT
few	TRBD2	TRBV7-9	TRBJ2-5	CASSFLAEQETQYF	TGTGCCAGCAGCTTCCTAGCGGAGCAAGAGACCCAGTACTTC
.	.	TRBV29-1	TRBJ2-3	CSVRAALATDTQYF	TGCAGCGTTAGGGCGGCCCTGGCAACAGATACGCAGTATTTT
few	.	TRBV3-1	TRBJ2-7	CASSQHQGFKQYF	TGTGCCAGCAGCCAGCACCAGGGCTTCAAGCAGTACTTC
many	.	TRBV29-1	TRBJ1-2	CSVSETYGYTF	TGCAGCGTTTCAGAGACCTATGGCTACACCTTC
many	TRBD2	TRBV5-1	TRBJ2-7	CASSSLTSGGAYEQYF	TGCGCCAGCAGCTCCCTCACTAGCGGGGGGGCTTACGAGCAGTACTTC
many	TRBD1	TRBV9	TRBJ2-7	CASSAGGDRGSYEQYF	TGTGCCAGCAGCGCGGGGGGGGACAGGGGCTCCTACGAGCAGTACTTC
.	.	TRBV18	TRBJ1-1	CASSPDSYMNTEAFF	TGTGCCAGCTCACCAGACAGTTATATGAACACTGAAGCTTTCTTT
.	.	TRBV20-1	TRBJ1-5	CSAPTEGDSQPQHF	TGCAGTGCCCCGACCGAGGGAGATAGCCAGCCCCAGCATTTT
many	.	TRBV5-5	TRBJ2-1	CASSLGGFSYNEQFF	TGTGCCAGCAGCTTGGGGGGGTTCTCCTACAATGAGCAGTTCTTC
many	.	TRBV12-3/TRBV12-4	TRBJ2-7	CASSWDTYEQYF	TGTGCCAGCAGTTGGGACACCTACGAGCAGTACTTC
.	TRBD1	TRBV5-6	TRBJ2-7	CASSLRQGATYEQYF	TGTGCCAGCAGCTTGCGCCAGGGGGCTACCTACGAGCAGTACTTC
many	TRBD2	TRBV24-1	TRBJ2-1	CATSDPGGGEYNEQFF	TGTGCCACCAGTGACCCCGGGGGGGGAGAGTATAATGAGCAGTTCTTC
many	TRBD1	TRBV6-5	TRBJ1-5	CASSYSVPGGQPQHF	TGTGCCAGCAGTTACAGCGTACCAGGGGGTCAGCCCCAGCATTTT